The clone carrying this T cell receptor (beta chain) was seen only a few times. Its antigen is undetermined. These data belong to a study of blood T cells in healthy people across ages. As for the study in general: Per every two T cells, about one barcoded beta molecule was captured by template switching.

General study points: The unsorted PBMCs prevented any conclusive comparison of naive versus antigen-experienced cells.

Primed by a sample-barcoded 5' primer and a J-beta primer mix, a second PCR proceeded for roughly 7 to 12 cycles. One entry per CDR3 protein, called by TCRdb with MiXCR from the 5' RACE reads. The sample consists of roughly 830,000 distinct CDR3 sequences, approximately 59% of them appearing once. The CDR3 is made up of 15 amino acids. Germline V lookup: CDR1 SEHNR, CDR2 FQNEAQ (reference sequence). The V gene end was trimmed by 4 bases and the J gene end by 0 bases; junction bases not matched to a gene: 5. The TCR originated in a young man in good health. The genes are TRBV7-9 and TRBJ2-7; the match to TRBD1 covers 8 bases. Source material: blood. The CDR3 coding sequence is TGTGCCAGCAGCTCGGACAGGGCGCTCTCCTACGAGCAGTACTTC. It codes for CASSSDRALSYEQYF.